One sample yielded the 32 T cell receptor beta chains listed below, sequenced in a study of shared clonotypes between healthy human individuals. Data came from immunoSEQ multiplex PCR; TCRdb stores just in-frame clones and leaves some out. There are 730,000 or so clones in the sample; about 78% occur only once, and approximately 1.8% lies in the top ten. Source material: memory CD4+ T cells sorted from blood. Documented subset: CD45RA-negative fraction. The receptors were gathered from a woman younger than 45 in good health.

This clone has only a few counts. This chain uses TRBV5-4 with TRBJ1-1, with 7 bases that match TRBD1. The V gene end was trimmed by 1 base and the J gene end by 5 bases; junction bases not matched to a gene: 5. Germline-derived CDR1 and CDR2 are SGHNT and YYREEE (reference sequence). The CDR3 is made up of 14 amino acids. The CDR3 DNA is TGTGCCAGCAGCTTGCAAGGGGGCGGGACTGAAGCTTTCTTT. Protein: CASSLQGGGTEAFF.

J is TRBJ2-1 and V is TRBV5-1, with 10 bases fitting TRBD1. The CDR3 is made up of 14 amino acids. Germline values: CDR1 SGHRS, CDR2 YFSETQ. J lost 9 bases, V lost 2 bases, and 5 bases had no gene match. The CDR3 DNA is TGCGCCAGCAGCTTCCGACAGGGGGCGGGTGAGCAGTTCTTC. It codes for CASSFRQGAGEQFF.

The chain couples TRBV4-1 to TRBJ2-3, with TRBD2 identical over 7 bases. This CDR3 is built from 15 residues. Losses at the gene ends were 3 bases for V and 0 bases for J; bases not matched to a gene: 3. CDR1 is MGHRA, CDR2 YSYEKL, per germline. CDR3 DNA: TGCGCCAGCAGCCATACAGCGGGGAGCACAGATACGCAGTATTTT. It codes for CASSHTAGSTDTQYF.

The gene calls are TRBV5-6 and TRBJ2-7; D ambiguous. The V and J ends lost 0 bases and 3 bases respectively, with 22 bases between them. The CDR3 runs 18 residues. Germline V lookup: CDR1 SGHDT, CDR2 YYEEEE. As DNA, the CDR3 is TGTGCCAGCAGCTTGGAGGGTGCGTTCGGACGCCAGCTCTACGAGCAGTACTTC. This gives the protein CASSLEGAFGRQLYEQYF.

DNA of the CDR3: TGTGCCAGCATCGGGCACGACCCCTACGAGCAGTACTTC. Protein product: CASIGHDPYEQYF. The rearrangement links TRBV27 to TRBJ2-7, with no clear D. CDR1 and CDR2 (germline): MNHEY, SMNVEV (reference sequence). The CDR3 totals 13 residues. Trimming shortened V by 7 bases and J by 2 bases, and 12 bases separated the two germline ends.

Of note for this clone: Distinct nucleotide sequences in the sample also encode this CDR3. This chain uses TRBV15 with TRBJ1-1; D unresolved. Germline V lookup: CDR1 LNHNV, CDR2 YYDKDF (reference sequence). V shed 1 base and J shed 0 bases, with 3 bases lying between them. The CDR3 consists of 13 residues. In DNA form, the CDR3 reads TGTGCCACCAGCAGAGGCGTGAACACTGAAGCTTTCTTT. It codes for CATSRGVNTEAFF.

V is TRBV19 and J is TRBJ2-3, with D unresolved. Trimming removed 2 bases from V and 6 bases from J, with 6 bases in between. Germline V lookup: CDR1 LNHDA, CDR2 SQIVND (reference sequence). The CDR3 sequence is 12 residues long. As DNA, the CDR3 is TGTGCCAGTAGTATAAGGCGCGATACGCAGTATTTT. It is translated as CASSIRRDTQYF.

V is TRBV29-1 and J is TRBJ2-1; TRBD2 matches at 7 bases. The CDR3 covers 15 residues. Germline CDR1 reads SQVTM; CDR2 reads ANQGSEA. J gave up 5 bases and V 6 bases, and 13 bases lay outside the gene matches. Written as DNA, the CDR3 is TGCAGCGTGAGACGAGCGGGATCTCCCAACAATGAGCAGTTCTTC. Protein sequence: CSVRRAGSPNNEQFF.

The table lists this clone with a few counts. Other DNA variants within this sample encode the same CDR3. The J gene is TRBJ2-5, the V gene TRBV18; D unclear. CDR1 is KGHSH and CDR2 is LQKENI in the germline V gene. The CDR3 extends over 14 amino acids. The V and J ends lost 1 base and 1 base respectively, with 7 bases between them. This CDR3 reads CASSPRAAQETQYF. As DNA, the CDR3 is TGTGCCAGCTCACCACGGGCAGCCCAAGAGACCCAGTACTTC.

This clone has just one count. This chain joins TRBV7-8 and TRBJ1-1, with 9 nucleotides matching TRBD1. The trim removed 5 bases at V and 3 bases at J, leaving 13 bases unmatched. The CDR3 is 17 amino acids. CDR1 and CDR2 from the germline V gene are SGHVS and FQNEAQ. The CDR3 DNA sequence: TGTGCCAGCAGCCTTAGGACAGGGGTCCCCTCTGACACTGAAGCTTTCTTT. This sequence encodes CASSLRTGVPSDTEAFF. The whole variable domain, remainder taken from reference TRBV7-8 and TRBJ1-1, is GAGVSQSPRYKVAKRGQDVALRCDPISGHVSLFWYQQALGQGPEFLTYFQNEAQLDKSGLPSDRFFAERPEGSVSTLKIQRTQQEDSAVYLCASSLRTGVPSDTEAFFGQGTRLTVV.

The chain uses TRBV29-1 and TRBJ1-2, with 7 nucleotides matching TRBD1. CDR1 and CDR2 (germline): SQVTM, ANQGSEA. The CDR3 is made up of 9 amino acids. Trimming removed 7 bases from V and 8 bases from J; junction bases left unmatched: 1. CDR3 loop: CSADRGYTF. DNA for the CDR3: TGCAGCGCGGACAGGGGCTACACCTTC.

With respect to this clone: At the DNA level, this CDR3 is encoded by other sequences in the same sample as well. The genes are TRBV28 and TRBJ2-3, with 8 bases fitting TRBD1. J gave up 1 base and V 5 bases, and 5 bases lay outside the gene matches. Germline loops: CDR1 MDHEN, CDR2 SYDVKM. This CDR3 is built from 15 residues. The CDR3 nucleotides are TGTGCCAGCAGTCCTCCGGGACAGGGCACAGATACGCAGTATTTT. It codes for CASSPPGQGTDTQYF.

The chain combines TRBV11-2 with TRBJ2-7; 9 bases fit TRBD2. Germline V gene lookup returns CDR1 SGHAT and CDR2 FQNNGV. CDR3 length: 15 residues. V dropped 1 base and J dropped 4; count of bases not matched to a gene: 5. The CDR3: CASSLGVSGSYEQYF. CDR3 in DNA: TGTGCCAGCAGCTTAGGGGTTAGCGGGAGTTACGAGCAGTACTTC. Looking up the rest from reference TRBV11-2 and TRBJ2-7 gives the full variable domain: EAGVAQSPRYKIIEKRQSVAFWCNPISGHATLYWYQQILGQGPKLLIQFQNNGVVDDSQLPKDRFSAERLKGVDSTLKIQPAKLEDSAVYLCASSLGVSGSYEQYFGPGTRLTVT.

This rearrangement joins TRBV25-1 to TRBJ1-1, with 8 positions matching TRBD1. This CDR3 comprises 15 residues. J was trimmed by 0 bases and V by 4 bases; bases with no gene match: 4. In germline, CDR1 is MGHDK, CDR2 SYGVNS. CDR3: CASSAGQALNTEAFF. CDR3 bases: TGTGCCAGCAGTGCGGGACAGGCCTTGAACACTGAAGCTTTCTTT.

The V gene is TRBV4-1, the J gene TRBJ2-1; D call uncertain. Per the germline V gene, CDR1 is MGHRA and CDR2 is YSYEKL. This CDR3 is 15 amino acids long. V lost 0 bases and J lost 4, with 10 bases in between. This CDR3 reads CASSQENRPYNEQFF. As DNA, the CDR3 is TGCGCCAGCAGCCAAGAGAACCGACCTTACAATGAGCAGTTCTTC.

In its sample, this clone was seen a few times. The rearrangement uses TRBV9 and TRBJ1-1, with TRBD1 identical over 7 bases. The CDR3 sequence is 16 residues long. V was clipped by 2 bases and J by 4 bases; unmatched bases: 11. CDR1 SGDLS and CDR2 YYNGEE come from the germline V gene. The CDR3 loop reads CASSVLGGHGGTEAFF. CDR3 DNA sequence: TGTGCCAGCAGCGTCCTAGGGGGCCACGGTGGCACTGAAGCTTTCTTT.

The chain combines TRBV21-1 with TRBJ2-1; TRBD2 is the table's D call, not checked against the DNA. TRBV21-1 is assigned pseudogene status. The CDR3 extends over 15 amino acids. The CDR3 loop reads CAGKTKREGKNEQFF. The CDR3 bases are TGTGCCGGAAAGACTAAGCGGGAGGGTAAGAATGAGCAGTTCTTC.

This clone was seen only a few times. The CDR3 sequence: CASSLGALTSTDTQYF. In nucleotides, the CDR3 is TGTGCCAGCAGCTTGGGGGCGCTTACAAGCACAGATACGCAGTATTTT. The rearrangement links TRBV5-4 to TRBJ2-3, with D unresolved. Germline V gives CDR1 SGHNT, CDR2 YYREEE (reference sequence). This CDR3 contains 16 residues. Trimming took 0 bases from V and 0 from J, leaving 11 bases between them.

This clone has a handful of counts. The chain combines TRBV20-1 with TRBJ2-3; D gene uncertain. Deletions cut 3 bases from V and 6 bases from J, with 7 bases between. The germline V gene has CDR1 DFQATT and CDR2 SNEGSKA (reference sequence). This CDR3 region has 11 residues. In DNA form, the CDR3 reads TGCAGTGCTAGTAAGGCGGATACGCAGTATTTT. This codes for CSASKADTQYF.

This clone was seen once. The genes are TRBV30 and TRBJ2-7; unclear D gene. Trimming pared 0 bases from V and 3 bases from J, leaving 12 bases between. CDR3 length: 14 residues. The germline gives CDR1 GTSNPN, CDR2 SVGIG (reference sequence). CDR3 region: CAWSVPHGLYEQYF. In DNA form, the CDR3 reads TGTGCCTGGAGTGTACCCCATGGTCTCTACGAGCAGTACTTC.

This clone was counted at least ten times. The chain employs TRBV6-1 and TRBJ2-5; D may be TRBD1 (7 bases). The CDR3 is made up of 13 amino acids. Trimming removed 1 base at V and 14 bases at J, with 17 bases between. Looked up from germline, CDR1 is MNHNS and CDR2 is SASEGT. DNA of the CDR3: TGTGCCAGCAGTGAAGGACAGGGAGCGCGGGATTACTTC. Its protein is CASSEGQGARDYF.

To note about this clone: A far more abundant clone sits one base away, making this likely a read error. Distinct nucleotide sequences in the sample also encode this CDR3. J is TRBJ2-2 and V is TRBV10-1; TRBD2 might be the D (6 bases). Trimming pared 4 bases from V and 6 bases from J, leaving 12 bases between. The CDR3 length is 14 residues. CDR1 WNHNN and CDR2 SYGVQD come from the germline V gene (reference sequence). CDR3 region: CASSGGTGAGELFF. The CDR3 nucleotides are TGCGCCAGCAGTGGTGGGACGGGGGCCGGGGAGCTGTTTTTT.

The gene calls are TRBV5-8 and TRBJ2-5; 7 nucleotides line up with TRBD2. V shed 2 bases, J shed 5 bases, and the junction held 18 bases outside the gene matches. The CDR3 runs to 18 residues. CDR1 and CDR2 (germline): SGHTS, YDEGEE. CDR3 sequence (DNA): TGTGCCAGCAGCTTACAATGGTGGGGGATGGCGGGAGTGGAGACCCAGTACTTC. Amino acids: CASSLQWWGMAGVETQYF. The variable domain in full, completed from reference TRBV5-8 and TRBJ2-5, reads EAGVTQSPTHLIKTRGQQATLRCSPISGHTSVYWYQQALGLGLQFLLWYDEGEERNRGNFPPRFSGRQFPNYSSELNVNALELEDSALYLCASSLQWWGMAGVETQYFGPGTRLLVL.

Here the CDR3 reads CASSLVWASGANTGELFF. The CDR3 nucleotides are TGTGCCAGCAGCTTAGTGTGGGCTAGCGGGGCGAACACCGGGGAGCTGTTTTTT. The rearrangement links TRBV7-9 to TRBJ2-2; 9 bases are a match to TRBD2. The CDR3 extends over 18 amino acids. Losses at the gene ends were 1 base for V and 0 bases for J; bases not matched to a gene: 6. Germline-derived CDR1 and CDR2 are SEHNR and FQNEAQ (reference sequence).

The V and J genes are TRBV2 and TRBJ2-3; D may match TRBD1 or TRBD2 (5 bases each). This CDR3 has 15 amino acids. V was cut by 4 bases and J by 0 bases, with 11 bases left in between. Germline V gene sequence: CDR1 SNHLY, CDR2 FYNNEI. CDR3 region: CASSAPGPSTDTQYF. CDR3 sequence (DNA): TGTGCCAGCAGTGCCCCGGGACCCAGCACAGATACGCAGTATTTT.

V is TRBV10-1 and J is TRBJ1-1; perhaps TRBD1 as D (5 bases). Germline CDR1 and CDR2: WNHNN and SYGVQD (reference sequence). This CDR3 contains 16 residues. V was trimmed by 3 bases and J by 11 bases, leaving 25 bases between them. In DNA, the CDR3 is TGCGCCAGCAGTGACCAGAGTATAGGGGCGATCAAAAAGGCTTTCTTT. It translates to CASSDQSIGAIKKAFF.

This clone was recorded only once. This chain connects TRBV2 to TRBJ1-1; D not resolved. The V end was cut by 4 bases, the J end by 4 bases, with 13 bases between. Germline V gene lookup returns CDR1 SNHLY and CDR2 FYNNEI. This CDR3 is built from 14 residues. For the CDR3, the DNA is TGTGCCAGCAGTGGAAAGGGAGGAAGCACTGAAGCTTTCTTT. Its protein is CASSGKGGSTEAFF. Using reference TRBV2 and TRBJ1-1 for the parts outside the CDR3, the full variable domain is EPEVTQTPSHQVTQMGQEVILRCVPISNHLYFYWYRQILGQKVEFLVSFYNNEISEKSEIFDDQFSVERPDGSNFTLKIRSTKLEDSAMYFCASSGKGGSTEAFFGQGTRLTVV.

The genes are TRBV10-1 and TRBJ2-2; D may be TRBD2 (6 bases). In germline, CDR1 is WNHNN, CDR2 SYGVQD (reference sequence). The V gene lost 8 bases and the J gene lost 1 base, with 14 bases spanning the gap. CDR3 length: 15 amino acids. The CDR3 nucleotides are TGCGCCAGCTCTCCGGGTAGCGGGAACACCGGGGAGCTGTTTTTT. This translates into CASSPGSGNTGELFF.

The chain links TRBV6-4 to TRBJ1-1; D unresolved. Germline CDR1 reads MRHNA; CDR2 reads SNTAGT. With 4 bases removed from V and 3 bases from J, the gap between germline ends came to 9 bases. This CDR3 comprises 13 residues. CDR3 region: CASSVTRDTEAFF. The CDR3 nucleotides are TGTGCCAGCAGTGTGACGCGCGACACTGAAGCTTTCTTT.

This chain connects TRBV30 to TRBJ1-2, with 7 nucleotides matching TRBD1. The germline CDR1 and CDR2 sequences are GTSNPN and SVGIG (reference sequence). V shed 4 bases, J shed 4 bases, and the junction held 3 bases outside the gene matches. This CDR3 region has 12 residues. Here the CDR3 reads CAWTTGLYGYTF. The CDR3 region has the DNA TGTGCCTGGACGACAGGGCTCTATGGCTACACCTTC.

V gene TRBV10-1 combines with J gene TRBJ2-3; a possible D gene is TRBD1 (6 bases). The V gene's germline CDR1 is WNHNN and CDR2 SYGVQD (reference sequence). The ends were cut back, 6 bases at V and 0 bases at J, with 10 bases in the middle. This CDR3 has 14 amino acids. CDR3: CASSRTASTDTQYF. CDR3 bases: TGCGCCAGCAGCCGGACAGCTAGCACAGATACGCAGTATTTT.

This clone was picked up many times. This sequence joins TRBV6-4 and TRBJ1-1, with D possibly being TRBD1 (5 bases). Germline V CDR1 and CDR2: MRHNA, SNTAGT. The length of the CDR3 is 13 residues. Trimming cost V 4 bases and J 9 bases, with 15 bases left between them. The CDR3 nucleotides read TGTGCCAGCAGTGGACAGCCAGGCGCCAAAGCTTTCTTT. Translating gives CASSGQPGAKAFF.